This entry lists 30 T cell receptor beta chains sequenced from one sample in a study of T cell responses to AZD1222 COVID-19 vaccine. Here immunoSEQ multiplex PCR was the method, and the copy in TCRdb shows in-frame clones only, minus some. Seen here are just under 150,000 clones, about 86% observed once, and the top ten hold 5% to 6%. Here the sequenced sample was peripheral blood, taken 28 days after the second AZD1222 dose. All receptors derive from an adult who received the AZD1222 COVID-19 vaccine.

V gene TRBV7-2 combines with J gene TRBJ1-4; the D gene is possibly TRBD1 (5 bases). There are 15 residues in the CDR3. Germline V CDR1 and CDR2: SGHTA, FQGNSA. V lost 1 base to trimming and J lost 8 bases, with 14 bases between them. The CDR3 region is CASSLDPGSGEKLFF. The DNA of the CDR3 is TGTGCCAGCAGCTTAGATCCAGGGTCGGGCGAAAAACTGTTTTTT.

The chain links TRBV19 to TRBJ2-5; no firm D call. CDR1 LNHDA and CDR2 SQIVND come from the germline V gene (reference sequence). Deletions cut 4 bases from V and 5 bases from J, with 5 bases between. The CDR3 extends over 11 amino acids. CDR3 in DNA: TGTGCCAGTAGTACCCGGGAGACCCAGTACTTC. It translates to CASSTRETQYF.

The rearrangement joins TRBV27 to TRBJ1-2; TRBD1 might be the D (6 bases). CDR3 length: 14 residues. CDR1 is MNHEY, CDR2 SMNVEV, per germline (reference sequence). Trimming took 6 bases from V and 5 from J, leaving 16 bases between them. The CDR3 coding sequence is TGTGCCAGCAGAGGACAGACCTTAGGGTATGGCTACACCTTC. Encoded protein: CASRGQTLGYGYTF.

The CDR3 coding sequence is TGTGCCAGCAGCCAAGATACGGGAGATACGCAGTATTTT. It translates to CASSQDTGDTQYF. This chain joins TRBV3-1 (or the pseudogene TRBV3-2) and TRBJ2-3; D ambiguous. Germline V gene lookup returns CDR1 LGHDT and CDR2 YNNKEL (reference sequence). Between the trimmed V and J ends, which lost 0 bases and 5 bases, there was a span of 6 bases. This CDR3 is built from 13 residues.

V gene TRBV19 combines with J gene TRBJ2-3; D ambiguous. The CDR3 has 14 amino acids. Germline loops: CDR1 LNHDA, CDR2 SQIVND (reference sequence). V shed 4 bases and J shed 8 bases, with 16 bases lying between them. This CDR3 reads CASSTGPGLGTQYF. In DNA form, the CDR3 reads TGTGCCAGTAGTACCGGTCCCGGTTTGGGTACGCAGTATTTT.

The CDR3 here is CASSSAPGLAGTGELFF. The CDR3 bases are TGCGCCAGCAGCTCGGCGCCGGGACTAGCGGGGACCGGGGAGCTGTTTTTT. The V gene is TRBV5-1, the J gene TRBJ2-2, with 13 bases that match TRBD2. CDR1 is SGHRS, CDR2 YFSETQ, per germline. J lost 5 bases, V lost 3 bases, and 7 bases had no gene match. This CDR3 is built from 17 residues.

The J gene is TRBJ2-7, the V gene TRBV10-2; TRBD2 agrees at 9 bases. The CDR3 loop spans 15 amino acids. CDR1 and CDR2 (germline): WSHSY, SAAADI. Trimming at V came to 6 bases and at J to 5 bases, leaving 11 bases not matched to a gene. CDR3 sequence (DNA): TGCGCCAGCAGCATTTCCGGGACTAGCACCCACGAGCAGTACTTC. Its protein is CASSISGTSTHEQYF.

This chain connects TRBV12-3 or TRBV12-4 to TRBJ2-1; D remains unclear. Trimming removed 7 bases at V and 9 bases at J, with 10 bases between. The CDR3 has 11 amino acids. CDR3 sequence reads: CASTQVGEQFF. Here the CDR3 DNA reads TGTGCCAGCACCCAAGTTGGTGAGCAGTTCTTC.

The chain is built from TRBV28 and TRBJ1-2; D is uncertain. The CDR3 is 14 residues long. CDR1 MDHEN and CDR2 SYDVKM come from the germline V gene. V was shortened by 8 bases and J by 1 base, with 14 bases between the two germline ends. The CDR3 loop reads CASALLTGNYGYTF. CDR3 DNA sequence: TGTGCCAGCGCACTCCTGACGGGTAACTATGGCTACACCTTC.

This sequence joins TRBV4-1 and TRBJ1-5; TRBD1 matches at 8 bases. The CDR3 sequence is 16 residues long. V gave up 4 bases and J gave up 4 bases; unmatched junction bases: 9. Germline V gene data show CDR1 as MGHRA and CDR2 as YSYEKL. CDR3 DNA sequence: TGCGCCAGCAGCCTAAGTCCGGGACAGGCAAATCAGCCCCAGCATTTT. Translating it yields CASSLSPGQANQPQHF.

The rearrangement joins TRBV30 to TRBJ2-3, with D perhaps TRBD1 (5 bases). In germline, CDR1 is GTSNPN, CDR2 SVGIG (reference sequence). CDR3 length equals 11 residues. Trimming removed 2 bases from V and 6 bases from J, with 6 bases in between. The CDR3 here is CAWSKGDTQYF. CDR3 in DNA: TGTGCCTGGAGTAAGGGGGATACGCAGTATTTT.

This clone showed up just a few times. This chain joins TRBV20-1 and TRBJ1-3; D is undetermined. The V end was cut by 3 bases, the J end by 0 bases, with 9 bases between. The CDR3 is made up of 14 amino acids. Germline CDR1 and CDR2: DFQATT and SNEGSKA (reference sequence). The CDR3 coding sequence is TGCAGTGCTAGTCGCTCAAACTCTGGAAACACCATATATTTT. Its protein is CSASRSNSGNTIYF.

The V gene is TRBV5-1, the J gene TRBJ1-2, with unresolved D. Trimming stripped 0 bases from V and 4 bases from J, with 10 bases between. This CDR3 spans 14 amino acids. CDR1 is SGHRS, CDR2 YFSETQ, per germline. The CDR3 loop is CASSLVVDGYGYTF. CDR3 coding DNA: TGCGCCAGCAGCTTGGTCGTGGATGGCTATGGCTACACCTTC.

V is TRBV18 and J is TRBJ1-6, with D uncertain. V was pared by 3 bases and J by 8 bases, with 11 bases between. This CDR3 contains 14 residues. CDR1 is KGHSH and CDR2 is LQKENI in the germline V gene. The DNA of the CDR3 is TGTGCCAGCTCACCGACAAGCGAGGATTCACCCCTCCACTTT. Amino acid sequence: CASSPTSEDSPLHF.

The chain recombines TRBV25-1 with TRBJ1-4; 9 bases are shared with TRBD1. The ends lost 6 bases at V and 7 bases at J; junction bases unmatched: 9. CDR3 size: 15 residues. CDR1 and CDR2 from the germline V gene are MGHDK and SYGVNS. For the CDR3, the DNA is TGTGCCAGCAGCCTTACGACAGGGGGACGTGAAAAACTGTTTTTT. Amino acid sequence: CASSLTTGGREKLFF.

CDR3 bases: TGCGCCAGCAGCCAAGTTTCTTGGAACACTGAAGCTTTCTTT. This translates into CASSQVSWNTEAFF. V usage is TRBV4-1 and J usage is TRBJ1-1; D uncertain. Germline V gives CDR1 MGHRA, CDR2 YSYEKL. Between the trimmed V and J ends, which lost 1 base and 1 base, there was a span of 7 bases. The CDR3 is 14 amino acids.

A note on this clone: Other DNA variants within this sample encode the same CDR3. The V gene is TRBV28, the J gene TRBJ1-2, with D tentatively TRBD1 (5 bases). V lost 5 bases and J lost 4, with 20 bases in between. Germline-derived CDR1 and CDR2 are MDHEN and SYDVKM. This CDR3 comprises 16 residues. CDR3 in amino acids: CASSTYLGQGSYGYTF. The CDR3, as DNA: TGTGCCAGCAGTACCTATTTGGGTCAGGGTAGCTATGGCTACACCTTC.

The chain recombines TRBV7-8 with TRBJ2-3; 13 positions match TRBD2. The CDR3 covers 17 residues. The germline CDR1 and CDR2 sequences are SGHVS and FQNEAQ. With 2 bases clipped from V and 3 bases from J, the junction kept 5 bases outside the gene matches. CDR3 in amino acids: CASSLRLAGGMTDTQYF. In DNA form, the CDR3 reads TGTGCCAGCAGCTTACGACTAGCGGGGGGTATGACAGATACGCAGTATTTT.

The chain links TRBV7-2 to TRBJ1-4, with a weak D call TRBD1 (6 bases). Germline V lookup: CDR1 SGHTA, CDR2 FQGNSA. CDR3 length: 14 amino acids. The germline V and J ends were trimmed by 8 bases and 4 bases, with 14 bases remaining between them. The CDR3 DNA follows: TGTGCCAGCGGGGTAGGGGGTTTTAATGAAAAACTGTTTTTT. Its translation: CASGVGGFNEKLFF.

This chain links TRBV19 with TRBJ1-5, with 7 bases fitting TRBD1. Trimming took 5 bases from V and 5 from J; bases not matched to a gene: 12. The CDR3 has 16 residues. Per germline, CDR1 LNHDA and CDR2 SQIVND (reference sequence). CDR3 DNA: TGTGCCAGTAGTTCCACAGGGGATCGCCTTTATCAGCCCCAGCATTTT. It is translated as CASSSTGDRLYQPQHF.

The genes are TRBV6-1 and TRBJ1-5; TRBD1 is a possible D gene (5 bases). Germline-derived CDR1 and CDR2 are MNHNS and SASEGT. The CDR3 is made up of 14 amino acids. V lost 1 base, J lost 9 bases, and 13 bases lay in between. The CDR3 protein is CASSEEDAGRPQHF. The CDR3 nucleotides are TGTGCCAGCAGTGAAGAGGACGCGGGACGGCCCCAGCATTTT.

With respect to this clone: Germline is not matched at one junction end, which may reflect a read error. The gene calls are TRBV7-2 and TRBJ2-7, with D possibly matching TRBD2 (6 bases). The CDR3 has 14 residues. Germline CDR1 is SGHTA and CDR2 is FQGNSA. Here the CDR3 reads CASSFGRTSHEQYF. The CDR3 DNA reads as TGTGCCAGCAGCTTCGGGAGAACCTCCCACGAGCAGTACTTC.

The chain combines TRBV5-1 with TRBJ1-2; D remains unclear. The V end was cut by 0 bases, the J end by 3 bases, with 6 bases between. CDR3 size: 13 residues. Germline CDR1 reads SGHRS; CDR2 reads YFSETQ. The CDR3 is CASSLAGDYGYTF. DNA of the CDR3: TGCGCCAGCAGCTTGGCTGGTGACTATGGCTACACCTTC.

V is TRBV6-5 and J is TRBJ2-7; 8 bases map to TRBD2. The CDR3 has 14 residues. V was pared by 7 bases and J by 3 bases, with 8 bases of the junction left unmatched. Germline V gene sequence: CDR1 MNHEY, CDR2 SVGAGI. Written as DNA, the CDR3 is TGTGCCAGCAAGGAACGGGGGGGCGGCTACGAGCAGTACTTC. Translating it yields CASKERGGGYEQYF.

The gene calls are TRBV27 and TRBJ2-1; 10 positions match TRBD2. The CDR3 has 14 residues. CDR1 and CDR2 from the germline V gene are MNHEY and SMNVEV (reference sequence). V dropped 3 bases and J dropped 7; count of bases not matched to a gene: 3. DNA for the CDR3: TGTGCCAGCAGTTTTCTAGCGGGAGCTAATGAGCAGTTCTTC. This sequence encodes CASSFLAGANEQFF.

The CDR3 loop is CASRMGGKTEAFF. The DNA for the CDR3 is TGTGCCAGCAGAATGGGGGGAAAGACTGAAGCTTTCTTT. The rearrangement uses TRBV28 and TRBJ1-1, with D perhaps matching TRBD1 (5 bases). In germline, CDR1 is MDHEN, CDR2 SYDVKM. CDR3 size: 13 residues. Trimming pared 6 bases from V and 5 bases from J, leaving 13 bases between.

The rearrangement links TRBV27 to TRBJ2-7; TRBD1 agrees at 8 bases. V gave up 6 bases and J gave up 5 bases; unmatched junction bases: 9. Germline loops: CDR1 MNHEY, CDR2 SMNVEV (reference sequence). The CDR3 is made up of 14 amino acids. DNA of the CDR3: TGTGCCAGCAGCCCTCCGGGACAGGAGGACGAGCAGTACTTC. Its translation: CASSPPGQEDEQYF.

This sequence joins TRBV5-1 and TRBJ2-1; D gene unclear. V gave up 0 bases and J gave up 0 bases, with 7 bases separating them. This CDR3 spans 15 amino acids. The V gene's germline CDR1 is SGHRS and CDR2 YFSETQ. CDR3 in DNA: TGCGCCAGCAGCTTGGGGCAGAACTCCTACAATGAGCAGTTCTTC. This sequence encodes CASSLGQNSYNEQFF.

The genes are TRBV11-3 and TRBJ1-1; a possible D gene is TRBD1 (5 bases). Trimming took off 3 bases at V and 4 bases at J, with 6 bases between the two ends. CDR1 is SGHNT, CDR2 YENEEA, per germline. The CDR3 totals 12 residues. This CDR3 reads CASSFRGTEAFF. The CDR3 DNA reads TGTGCCAGCAGCTTTAGGGGCACTGAAGCTTTCTTT. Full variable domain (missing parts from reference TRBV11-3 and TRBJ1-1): EAGVVQSPRYKIIEKKQPVAFWCNPISGHNTLYWYLQNLGQGPELLIRYENEEAVDDSQLPKDRFSAERLKGVDSTLKIQPAELGDSAVYLCASSFRGTEAFFGQGTRLTVV.

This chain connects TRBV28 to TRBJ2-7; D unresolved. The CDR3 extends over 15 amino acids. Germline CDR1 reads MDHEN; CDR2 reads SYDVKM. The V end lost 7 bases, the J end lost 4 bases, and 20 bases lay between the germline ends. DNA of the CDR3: TGTGCCAGCAACCATCAAATCACAGCAGAGTACGAGCAGTACTTC. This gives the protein CASNHQITAEYEQYF.